These T cell receptor beta chains were read from a single sample in a study of blood T cell repertoires in COVID-19. Profiled with immunoSEQ multiplex PCR; TCRdb holds only in-frame clones, not every one. The data contain 150,000 to 200,000 clones, approximately 80% of them seen just once; the ten biggest clones take up around 6%. Sequencing was done on a sample of PBMCs or T cells enriched from blood (not recorded which). The receptor set was obtained from a middle-aged man who had recovered from COVID-19. The conserved cysteine and the conserved F or W are not part of the CDR3 here. The order of the fields is J gene, V gene, CDR3 protein.

>TRBJ2-3|TRBV5-1
ASSPGTFTTADTQY
>TRBJ1-2|TRBV18
ASSPGGHYGYT
>TRBJ1-1|TRBV19
ASSILGGDRVNTEAF
>TRBJ1-5|TRBV6-5
ASTLTGNQPQH
>TRBJ2-2|TRBV19
ASSLTGGWITGELF
>TRBJ2-3|TRBV7-6
ASSLEPSGGPRDTQY
>TRBJ2-1|TRBV3-1/TRBV3-2
AAGTSGGAEQF
>TRBJ2-5|TRBV2
ASSEEGGTSRETQY
>TRBJ1-6|TRBV4-1
ATRTQDRDYNSPLH
>TRBJ2-7|TRBV5-1
ASSLAQTESEQY
>TRBJ2-2|TRBV2
ASEDTPTNTGELF
>TRBJ1-2|TRBV6-2/TRBV6-3
ASSYAGTGATNYGYT
>TRBJ2-5|TRBV19
ASSAGQWIQETQY
>TRBJ1-6|TRBV6-1
ASTEGYRRDSPLH
>TRBJ2-3|TRBV5-1
ASSLGRGSTDTQY
>TRBJ1-1|TRBV5-1
ASSPRTGTGRMNTEAF
>TRBJ1-2|TRBV10-3
AISNQPLGQPQDGYT
>TRBJ2-6|TRBV7-6
ASSSQGLAGANVLT
>TRBJ1-2|TRBV5-4
ASSLARGGGLGYGYT
>TRBJ2-3|TRBV30
AWSSFSTDTQY
>TRBJ1-5|TRBV7-9
ASSLDNYSNQPQH
>TRBJ2-3|TRBV2
ASSEGRMSTDTQY
>TRBJ2-7|TRBV2
ASRSDRAYEQY
>TRBJ1-3|TRBV7-6
ASSSTPGDRVQINTIY
>TRBJ2-7|TRBV14
ASSPSGGARQY
>TRBJ2-4|TRBV7-8
ASTGTKNIQY
>TRBJ2-1|TRBV19
ASSIALAAGSEQF
>TRBJ1-1|TRBV6-1
ASSEAGLL